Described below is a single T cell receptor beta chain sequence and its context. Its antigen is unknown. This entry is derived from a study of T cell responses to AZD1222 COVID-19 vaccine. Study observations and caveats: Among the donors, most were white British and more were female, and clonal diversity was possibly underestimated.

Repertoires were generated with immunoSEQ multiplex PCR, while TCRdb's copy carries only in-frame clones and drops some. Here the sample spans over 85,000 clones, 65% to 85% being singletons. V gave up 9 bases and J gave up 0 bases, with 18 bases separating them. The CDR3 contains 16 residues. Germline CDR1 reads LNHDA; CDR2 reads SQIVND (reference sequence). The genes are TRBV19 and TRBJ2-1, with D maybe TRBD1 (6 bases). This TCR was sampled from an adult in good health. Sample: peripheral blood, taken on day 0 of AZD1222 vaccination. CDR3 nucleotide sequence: TGTGCCAGCCAACCGGACAGACTAAACTCCTACAATGAGCAGTTCTTC. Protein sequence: CASQPDRLNSYNEQFF.